The 32 T cell receptor beta chains below were found in one sample sequenced in a study of blood T cells in healthy people across ages (dated by TCRdb to between 2014 and 2017). To prepare the library, 5' RACE was applied. The sequencing machine was an Illumina HiSeq 2500. The second PCR ran for about 6 to 11 cycles and used a J-beta primer mix along with a sample-barcoded 5' primer. TCRdb reprocessing: public reads trimmed at Q25 with fastp, clones called with MiXCR, in-frame beta chains kept. Each CDR3 protein gets just one entry, which takes the most common genes and DNA from the rows behind it. The sample has approximately 350,000 distinct CDR3 sequences on record, approximately 47% of them singletons. The ten largest account for around 53% of the sample. Sequencing input: blood. The receptors shown here come from a man between 60 and 75 years old in good health.

This clonotype was counted a few times. This chain links TRBV7-4 with TRBJ1-2, with D unresolved. Germline V gene data show CDR1 as SGHVT and CDR2 as SQSDAQ. The CDR3 is 15 amino acids. V lost 7 bases, J lost 4 bases, and 19 bases lay in between. This CDR3 is CASIVIGCTGYGYTF. Written as DNA, the CDR3 is TGTGCCAGCATCGTGATAGGGTGCACGGGCTATGGCTACACCTTC.

The chain links TRBV4-2 to TRBJ2-1; 14 bases match TRBD2. Germline CDR1 is LGHNA and CDR2 is YNFKEQ. This CDR3 spans 16 amino acids. V dropped 3 bases and J dropped 8; count of bases not matched to a gene: 6. In nucleotides, the CDR3 is TGTGCCAGCAGCCAGCAGACTAGCGGGGGGGCGTATGAGCAGTTCTTC. It translates to CASSQQTSGGAYEQFF.

V gene TRBV7-8 combines with J gene TRBJ2-7; perhaps TRBD1 as D (5 bases). Trimming stripped 1 base from V and 0 bases from J, with 16 bases between. The CDR3 is 17 amino acids. The germline V gene encodes CDR1 SGHVS and CDR2 FQNEAQ. The CDR3 region is CASSLGRQGALSYEQYF. The CDR3 nucleotides are TGTGCCAGCAGCTTAGGAAGGCAGGGCGCCCTCTCCTACGAGCAGTACTTC.

With respect to this clonotype: With a much larger clone just one base away, this may be a read error. The V gene is TRBV4-1, the J gene TRBJ1-5; D not resolved. Germline loops: CDR1 MGHRA, CDR2 YSYEKL. CDR3 size: 15 residues. Written as DNA, the CDR3 is TGCGCCAGCGGCCAAGAGCCTTATAGCAATCAGCCCCAGCATTTT. The encoded protein is CASGQEPYSNQPQHF.

V and J are TRBV10-2 and TRBJ1-2; D call uncertain. The V end was cut by 3 bases, the J end by 8 bases, with 7 bases between. Per the germline V gene, CDR1 is WSHSY and CDR2 is SAAADI. This CDR3 has 11 amino acids. The chain's CDR3 is CASSDLEGYTF. The CDR3, as DNA: TGCGCCAGCAGTGACCTCGAGGGCTACACCTTC.

This clonotype was detected many times. V usage is TRBV7-9 and J usage is TRBJ2-7; no definite D call. V lost 0 bases to trimming and J lost 4 bases, with 7 bases between them. This CDR3 has 13 amino acids. Germline V gives CDR1 SEHNR, CDR2 FQNEAQ (reference sequence). CDR3 bases: TGTGCCAGCAGCTTAGCCGGTCGATACGAGCAGTACTTC. It codes for CASSLAGRYEQYF.

The chain recombines TRBV4-2 with TRBJ2-5, with a tentative D call TRBD2 (5 bases). Between the trimmed V and J ends, which lost 4 bases and 5 bases, there was a span of 29 bases. The CDR3 length is 19 residues. Germline assignment: CDR1 LGHNA and CDR2 YNFKEQ. CDR3 nucleotides: TGTGCCAGCAGCCCGACACAAGGCACTAGGAGCCTCAGTGGGGAGACCCAGTACTTC. Its protein product is CASSPTQGTRSLSGETQYF.

With regard to this clonotype: Just one base apart from a much larger clone, this may be a read error. The chain couples TRBV9 to TRBJ2-4, with TRBD2 identical over 8 bases. Near its end, the DNA agrees better with TRBJ2-5, so the J call may be wrong. CDR1 SGDLS and CDR2 YYNGEE come from the germline V gene. The CDR3 has 17 residues. CDR3 sequence reads: CASSVGPLGLVEETQYF. The CDR3 bases are TGTGCCAGCAGCGTAGGTCCCCTGGGACTAGTTGAGGAGACCCAGTACTTC.

The CDR3 DNA is TGCGCCAGCAGTGAAGAGCTAGCGGGGTACCCCTACGAGCAGTACTTC. Protein sequence: CASSEELAGYPYEQYF. The rearrangement joins TRBV10-1 to TRBJ2-7, with 9 positions matching TRBD2. CDR3 length: 16 amino acids. The junction had 8 bases not matched to a gene; V was cut back by 3 bases and J by 2 bases. Germline assignment: CDR1 WNHNN and CDR2 SYGVQD (reference sequence).

In this sample, this clonotype turned up a few times. V is TRBV9 and J is TRBJ2-3, with 8 bases matching TRBD2. With V trimmed by 4 bases and J by 5 bases, 12 bases remained unmatched. Per the germline V gene, CDR1 is SGDLS and CDR2 is YYNGEE. The CDR3 extends over 16 amino acids. Written as DNA, the CDR3 is TGTGCCAGCAGCCCACGGGAGGGCCGGGAAGGAGATACGCAGTATTTT. Translation: CASSPREGREGDTQYF. The entire variable domain, with the rest obtained from reference TRBV9 and TRBJ2-3, is as follows: DSGVTQTPKHLITATGQRVTLRCSPRSGDLSVYWYQQSLDQGLQFLIQYYNGEERAKGNILERFSAQQFPDLHSELNLSSLELGDSALYFCASSPREGREGDTQYFGPGTRLTVL.

This sequence joins TRBV27 and TRBJ2-5; D is possibly TRBD1 (5 bases). Germline-derived CDR1 and CDR2 are MNHEY and SMNVEV (reference sequence). The CDR3 totals 15 residues. Deletions cut 3 bases from V and 5 bases from J, with 16 bases between. CDR3 amino acids: CASSFRAGRLETQYF. DNA for the CDR3: TGTGCCAGCAGTTTTCGGGCAGGGCGTTTGGAGACCCAGTACTTC.

This clonotype has just a few counts. The V call is TRBV29-1, the J call TRBJ2-1; D possibly corresponds to TRBD2 (5 bases). The CDR3 is 13 amino acids. V was trimmed by 4 bases and J by 7 bases, leaving 14 bases between them. The V gene's germline CDR1 is SQVTM and CDR2 ANQGSEA. CDR3 coding DNA: TGCAGCGTTGGAGGGAGCCGAGCTAATGAGCAGTTCTTC. As protein: CSVGGSRANEQFF.

This chain joins TRBV20-1 and TRBJ2-1; 8 bases align to TRBD2. The length of the CDR3 is 12 residues. With V trimmed by 6 bases and J by 9 bases, 7 bases remained unmatched. Per the germline V gene, CDR1 is DFQATT and CDR2 is SNEGSKA (reference sequence). The chain's CDR3 is CSADQRESEQFF. The CDR3 bases are TGCAGTGCCGACCAGCGGGAGAGTGAGCAGTTCTTC.

V is TRBV6-6 and J is TRBJ2-1; 7 nucleotides match TRBD2. The CDR3 is made up of 16 amino acids. The V gene end was trimmed by 6 bases and the J gene end by 9 bases; junction bases not matched to a gene: 17. Germline V gene data show CDR1 as MNHNY and CDR2 as SVGAGI (reference sequence). CDR3 coding DNA: TGTGCCAGCAGGGATCCGACTAGTGGGGGGGTGGGTGAGCAGTTCTTC. Residues: CASRDPTSGGVGEQFF.

This clonotype showed up just a few times. The chain combines TRBV5-6 with TRBJ2-5; 7 nucleotides agree with TRBD2. The CDR3 is made up of 15 amino acids. Germline V gene lookup returns CDR1 SGHDT and CDR2 YYEEEE. The V and J ends lost 0 bases and 3 bases, in that order; junction bases with no gene match: 5. The CDR3: CASSLGLADKETQYF. The CDR3 nucleotides read TGTGCCAGCAGCTTGGGGCTAGCGGATAAAGAGACCCAGTACTTC.

In its sample, this clonotype was seen a few times. The chain has TRBV18 and TRBJ2-7, with 9 positions matching TRBD1. The CDR3 runs 15 residues. Unmatched junction bases numbered 9, after V lost 2 bases and J lost 7 bases. The germline V gene encodes CDR1 KGHSH and CDR2 LQKENI. The CDR3 here is CASSPGGQGTGEQYF. The CDR3, as DNA: TGTGCCAGCTCACCAGGGGGACAGGGAACAGGGGAGCAGTACTTC. The whole variable domain, remainder taken from reference TRBV18 and TRBJ2-7, is NAGVMQNPRHLVRRRGQEARLRCSPMKGHSHVYWYRQLPEEGLKFMVYLQKENIIDESGMPKERFSAEFPKEGPSILRIQQVVRGDSAAYFCASSPGGQGTGEQYFGPGTRLTVT.

Worth noting for this clonotype: The junction and the germline gene differ at one end; a read error may be behind it. This chain connects TRBV12-3 or TRBV12-4 to TRBJ2-3; a weak D match, TRBD1 (6 bases). The CDR3 runs 13 residues. DNA of the CDR3: TGCGCCAGCAGTAGAGTGGGGGCTGATACGCAGTATTTT. Its protein product is CASSRVGADTQYF.

The gene calls are TRBV7-9 and TRBJ2-7; 7 positions match TRBD2. The V and J ends lost 5 bases and 3 bases, in that order; junction bases with no gene match: 7. The CDR3 has 14 residues. CDR1 and CDR2 (germline): SEHNR, FQNEAQ (reference sequence). CDR3 bases: TGTGCCAGCAGCCACGCTAGCGGACACTACGAGCAGTACTTC. Amino acid sequence: CASSHASGHYEQYF.

This chain connects TRBV6-4 to TRBJ2-3; 11 bases agree with TRBD2. This CDR3 spans 17 amino acids. Germline assignment: CDR1 MRHNA and CDR2 SNTAGT. The junction had 10 bases not matched to a gene; V was cut back by 0 bases and J by 8 bases. This chain's CDR3 is CASSDSILAGVPGTQYF. DNA for the CDR3: TGTGCCAGCAGTGACTCGATACTAGCGGGGGTTCCGGGTACGCAGTATTTT.

This clonotype came up many times. The genes are TRBV10-2 and TRBJ2-3; no clear D. V lost 0 bases, J lost 6 bases, and 4 bases lay in between. The CDR3 covers 12 residues. CDR1 and CDR2 (germline): WSHSY, SAAADI. The CDR3 coding sequence is TGCGCCAGCAGTGAGTCGGTTGATACGCAGTATTTT. This codes for CASSESVDTQYF.

This clonotype showed up many times. V gene TRBV2 combines with J gene TRBJ2-3; D is undetermined. CDR1 is SNHLY, CDR2 FYNNEI, per germline. This CDR3 is built from 15 residues. The V end lost 2 bases, the J end lost 3 bases, and 12 bases lay between the germline ends. The CDR3 here is CASSEIRVWTDTQYF. The CDR3 DNA reads as TGTGCCAGCAGTGAAATAAGGGTCTGGACAGATACGCAGTATTTT.

This sequence joins TRBV7-9 and TRBJ1-2, with D possibly matching TRBD1 (6 bases). With 1 base removed from V and 7 bases from J, the gap between germline ends came to 10 bases. Per germline, CDR1 SEHNR and CDR2 FQNEAQ (reference sequence). The CDR3 extends over 13 amino acids. CDR3 nucleotides: TGTGCCAGCAGCTTAGTCACAGGGAGTGGCTACACCTTC. It specifies CASSLVTGSGYTF.

The J gene is TRBJ2-4, the V gene TRBV7-2, with TRBD2 matching 9 bases. Trimming at V came to 1 base and at J to 1 base, leaving 5 bases not matched to a gene. Germline V gene data show CDR1 as SGHTA and CDR2 as FQGNSA. This CDR3 is built from 17 residues. The CDR3 is CASSLEGGGVAKNIQYF. Here the CDR3 DNA reads TGTGCCAGCAGCTTAGAGGGCGGGGGGGTGGCCAAAAACATTCAGTACTTC. The full variable domain, completed using reference TRBV7-2 and TRBJ2-4, is GAGVSQSPSNKVTEKGKDVELRCDPISGHTALYWYRQSLGQGLEFLIYFQGNSAPDKSGLPSDRFSAERTGGSVSTLTIQRTQQEDSAVYLCASSLEGGGVAKNIQYFGAGTRLSVL.

The rearrangement joins TRBV11-2 to TRBJ2-3, with a weak D call TRBD2 (6 bases). There are 16 residues in the CDR3. Trimming stripped 4 bases from V and 0 bases from J, with 14 bases between. From germline, CDR1 is SGHAT and CDR2 FQNNGV. The CDR3 loop is CASSWRDHASTDTQYF. CDR3 bases: TGTGCCAGCAGCTGGCGGGATCACGCTAGCACAGATACGCAGTATTTT.

This clonotype turned up a few times. Since a much larger clone is just one base distant, this may be a read error. The chain recombines TRBV28 with TRBJ2-1; 10 bases match TRBD2. V lost 4 bases and J lost 6; bases outside the gene matches: 12. The CDR3 contains 17 residues. The germline V gene has CDR1 MDHEN and CDR2 SYDVKM. The CDR3 reads CASSSGRAGGRTNEQFF. CDR3 sequence (DNA): TGTGCCAGCAGTTCAGGACGAGCGGGAGGGAGGACCAATGAGCAGTTCTTC. The complete variable domain, with remaining parts taken from reference TRBV28 and TRBJ2-1, reads DVKVTQSSRYLVKRTGEKVFLECVQDMDHENMFWYRQDPGLGLRLIYFSYDVKMKEKGDIPEGYSVSREKKERFSLILESASTNQTSMYLCASSSGRAGGRTNEQFFGPGTRLTVL.

This clonotype was seen only a few times. The genes are TRBV6-1 and TRBJ2-5, with 7 bases matching TRBD1. Looked up from germline, CDR1 is MNHNS and CDR2 is SASEGT. CDR3 length: 15 residues. V lost 6 bases to trimming and J lost 5 bases; unmatched junction nucleotides: 12. The CDR3 spells CASRPRQGSEETQYF. For the CDR3, the DNA is TGTGCCAGCAGGCCCAGACAGGGTAGTGAGGAGACCCAGTACTTC.

Remarks on this clonotype: At one boundary the junction diverges from the germline segment, which might be a read error. This CDR3 is CASSLVTGPGGSYGQYF. DNA of the CDR3: TGTGCCAGCAGCTTAGTAACTGGCCCGGGAGGGTCCTACGGGCAGTACTTC. The gene calls are TRBV7-2 and TRBJ2-7; 8 bases line up with TRBD2. This CDR3 contains 17 residues. Germline values: CDR1 SGHTA, CDR2 FQGNSA.

A few counts support this clonotype. The chain uses TRBV28 and TRBJ2-3; D is unclear. V lost 2 bases to trimming and J lost 2 bases, with 8 bases between them. This CDR3 spans 14 amino acids. CDR1 and CDR2 from the germline V gene are MDHEN and SYDVKM. Here the CDR3 DNA reads TGTGCCAGCAGTTTAGCCCCCTCCACAGATACGCAGTATTTT. Translating gives CASSLAPSTDTQYF.

This rearrangement joins TRBV7-2 to TRBJ1-6, with 9 nucleotides matching TRBD1. The CDR3 spans 16 residues. V trimming: 6 bases; J trimming: 7 bases; junction bases outside the gene matches: 10. Germline V gene data show CDR1 as SGHTA and CDR2 as FQGNSA. This CDR3 reads CASRPGTGPPNSPLHF. The CDR3, as DNA: TGTGCCAGCAGACCCGGGACAGGGCCACCGAATTCACCCCTCCACTTT. Using reference TRBV7-2 and TRBJ1-6 for the parts outside the CDR3, the full variable domain is GAGVSQSPSNKVTEKGKDVELRCDPISGHTALYWYRQSLGQGLEFLIYFQGNSAPDKSGLPSDRFSAERTGGSVSTLTIQRTQQEDSAVYLCASRPGTGPPNSPLHFGNGTRLTVT.

In this sample, this clonotype turned up many times. The J gene is TRBJ2-5, the V gene TRBV3-1, with D unclear. With the DNA end fitting TRBJ2-7 better, the J assignment may be wrong. The length of the CDR3 is 11 residues. Germline V gene lookup returns CDR1 LGHDT and CDR2 YNNKEL (reference sequence). CDR3 coding DNA: TGTGCCAGCAGCCAAGTCGGCGAGCAGTACTTC. This gives the protein CASSQVGEQYF.

The table lists this clonotype with a few counts. The genes are TRBV12-3 or TRBV12-4 and TRBJ2-7; TRBD1 agrees at 10 bases. CDR3 size: 14 residues. The trim removed 5 bases at V and 2 bases at J, leaving 3 bases unmatched. The CDR3 reads CASSAGTGAYEQYF. The DNA of the CDR3 is TGTGCCAGCAGTGCCGGGACAGGGGCCTACGAGCAGTACTTC.

This clonotype was seen just once. V gene TRBV5-1 combines with J gene TRBJ2-1; TRBD2 matches at 12 bases. The CDR3 runs to 16 residues. V shed 1 base, J shed 10 bases, and the junction held 9 bases outside the gene matches. Germline V CDR1 and CDR2: SGHRS, YFSETQ. CDR3 protein: CASSLRSPGTSGEQFF. The DNA of the CDR3 is TGCGCCAGCAGCTTGAGGAGTCCCGGGACTAGCGGGGAGCAGTTCTTC.